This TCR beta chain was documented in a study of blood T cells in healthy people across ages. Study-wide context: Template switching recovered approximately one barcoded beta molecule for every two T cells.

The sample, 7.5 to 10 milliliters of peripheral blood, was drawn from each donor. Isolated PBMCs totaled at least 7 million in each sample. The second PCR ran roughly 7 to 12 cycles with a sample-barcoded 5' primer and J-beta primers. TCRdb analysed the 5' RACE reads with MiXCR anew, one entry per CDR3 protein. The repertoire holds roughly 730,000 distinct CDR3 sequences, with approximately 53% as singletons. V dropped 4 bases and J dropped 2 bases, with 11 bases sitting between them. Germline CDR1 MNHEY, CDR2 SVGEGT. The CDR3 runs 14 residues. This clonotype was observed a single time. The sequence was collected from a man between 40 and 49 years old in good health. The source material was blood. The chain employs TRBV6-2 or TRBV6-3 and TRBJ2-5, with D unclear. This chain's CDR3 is CASSSANQQETQYF. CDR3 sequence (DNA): TGTGCCAGCAGTTCCGCGAATCAACAAGAGACCCAGTACTTC.